The text below deals with one T cell receptor (beta chain). Its antigen has not been determined. Per-base quality was not reported, and no clone a single base away is much larger than it. For repertoire sequencing, TCR beta CDR3 regions were amplified from RNA transcripts. A first-round RT-PCR used HTBI primers with the Qiagen OneStep RT-PCR kit, followed by a second-round multiplex PCR, size selection and purification. Libraries were sequenced on an Illumina HiSeq2000 using paired-end 100 bp reads. As for how the authors treated the data: SOAPnuke was used to process the reads, removing any read that contained adapters or uncalled bases, had a mean Phred below 15, or lacked an exact match to the constant primer or identifier. High-quality paired reads were merged with COPE v1.2.5. Each unique nucleotide sequence was treated as a clonotype, and MiTCR v1.1 was used to align the clonotypes to the IMGT TRB V, D and J references. Analysis was restricted to V-J combinations with a frequency above 0.0001, which covered about 99% of repertoires. For each V-J combination, a TCR clonal expansion and chaos score was defined as F50 clonal expansion divided by the chaos observed in the TCRdist matrix. Welch's t-statistics and random forest were used to reduce features to about 14 V-J combinations, which were fed into a naive Bayes classifier. The similarity between thyroid and blood repertoires was quantified using the Morisita-Horn index. TCRdb cleaned the public reads at Q25 with fastp, built clones with MiXCR and kept in-frame beta chains. A single entry per CDR3 protein holds the most common genes and DNA from its merged rows. TCRdb, not the authors, supplied the V and J calls. The sample data list over a million distinct CDR3 sequences, and about 35% of these were observed just once. Jointly, the top ten make up 11% of the sample.

V is clipped by 3 bases and J by 2 bases, and the sequence between their germline boundaries is 9 bases long. From the cysteine through the phenylalanine, the CDR3 covers 13 amino acids. The entry retains the CDR3 DNA only, 39 bases that are in frame from base 1. Via the germline V gene (reference sequence), CDR1 is DFQATT and CDR2 SNEGSKA. The record originates from a study of Graves' ophthalmopathy and Graves' hyperthyroidism (dated by TCRdb to about 2018). In terms of the full investigation: A patient counted as having stable hyperthyroidism if there was no progression to ophthalmopathy within 18 months of follow-up. To tell Graves' ophthalmopathy apart from Graves' hyperthyroidism, and to predict which patients would progress to ophthalmopathy, the study relied on TCR beta repertoire signatures. In total, approximately 130 blood samples were TCR-sequenced: some 40 ophthalmopathy, over 70 hyperthyroidism and around 17 hyperthyroidism-to-ophthalmopathy patients. To explore V-J signatures that distinguish ophthalmopathy from hyperthyroidism, a discovery set of under 110 patients was enrolled, made up of 40 to 45 with ophthalmopathy and fewer than 60 with stable hyperthyroidism. The independent validation cohort included approximately 19 hyperthyroidism patients plus 17 patients who later progressed from hyperthyroidism to ophthalmopathy. T-cell repertoires of thyroid tissue and blood were compared in over 5 hyperthyroidism patients. Once sampling was done, hyperthyroidism patients were given methimazole at a starting dose of 30 mg daily, while ophthalmopathy patients were given high-dose intravenous methylprednisolone. The study at large found these results: In cross-validation, the 13-signature model distinguished ophthalmopathy from stable hyperthyroidism with nearly 90% sensitivity and about 84% specificity, and in the test set the corresponding values were roughly 78% and 74%. Sample size was not predetermined statistically, and investigators were not blinded to group allocation. In validation, the model predicted ophthalmopathy progression with about 71% sensitivity and 72.22% specificity; some 13 predicted patients were CT-confirmed with GO in a median of 6.5 months. Most of the expanded thyroid clonotypes with a frequency above 0.001 were also detected in blood, and it was suggested that the thyroid immune response may be reflected by blood repertoires.

Patients with hyperthyroidism were aged 18 to 65 years, had been newly diagnosed, and had a disease duration of less than 2 months. Patients with other autoimmune diseases, uncontrolled infections, pregnancy or lactation were excluded from the study. Diagnosis relied on clinical symptoms, serum thyroxine, TRAb, thyroid ultrasound and orbital computed tomography. Total RNA was extracted with Trizol reagent and quality-checked on an Agilent 2100 Bioanalyzer. The source of this sequence is an adult man with Graves' hyperthyroidism. Sequencing input: peripheral blood or thyroid tissue (not recorded which). Recombination linked TRBV20-1 to TRBJ2-3; tentative D gene TRBD2, with 5 bases matching. Here is the DNA: TGCAGTGCTAGGGAGCGGTACACAGATACGCAGTATTTT. Its protein reads: CSARERYTDTQYF.